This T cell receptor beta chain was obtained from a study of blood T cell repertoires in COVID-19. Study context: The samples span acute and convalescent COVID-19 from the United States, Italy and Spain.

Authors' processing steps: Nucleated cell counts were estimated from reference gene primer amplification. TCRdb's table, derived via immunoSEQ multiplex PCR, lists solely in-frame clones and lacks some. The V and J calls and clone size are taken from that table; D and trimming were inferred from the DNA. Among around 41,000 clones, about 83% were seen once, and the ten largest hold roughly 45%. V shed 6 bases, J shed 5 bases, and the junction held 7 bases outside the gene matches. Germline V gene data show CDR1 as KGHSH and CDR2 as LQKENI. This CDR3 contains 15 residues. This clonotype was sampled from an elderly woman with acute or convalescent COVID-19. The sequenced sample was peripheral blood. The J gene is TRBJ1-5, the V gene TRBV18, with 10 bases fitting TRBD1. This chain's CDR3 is CASSTGTGDYQPQHF. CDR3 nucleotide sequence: TGTGCCAGCTCGACCGGGACAGGGGATTATCAGCCCCAGCATTTT.